This is a list of T cell receptor beta chains from one sample in a study of beta chain features in type 1 diabetes. The table came from immunoSEQ multiplex PCR; TCRdb's copy has only in-frame clones and leaves some out. The sample lists around 250,000 clones, roughly 21% occurring once. The sample was naive CD4+ T cells from blood. These receptor sequences come from a woman between 35 and 50 years old with type 1 diabetes. The CDR3 runs from the conserved cysteine through the conserved F or W. A D gene is named only where the DNA matches it firmly. Clone size appears in some rows only: once, few, many, or a class for an expanded clone.

NA | TRBJ2-7 | 15 | NA | TRBV28 | TGTGCCAGCAGTACCAGTGGAGAGGGCGAGGACGAGCAGTACTTC | CASSTSGEGEDEQYF
NA | TRBJ1-2 | 13 | NA | TRBV7-8 | TGTGCCAGCAGCCCTAATGGGGCTTGGGGCTACACCTTC | CASSPNGAWGYTF
few | TRBJ2-6 | 14 | TRBD1 | TRBV2 | TGTGCCAGCAGTCCACCGGGACAGGGGTTCGTCCTGACTTTC | CASSPPGQGFVLTF
NA | TRBJ1-1 | 14 | NA | TRBV6-5 | TGTGCCAGCAGGAAGGGGGGGAGTGTAGGTGAAGCTTTCTTT | CASRKGGSVGEAFF
NA | TRBJ2-1 | 18 | TRBD2 | TRBV4-3 | TGCGCCAGCAGCCAAGGAGGGAGGACTAGCGGGAGGGCCGGTGAGCAGTTCTTC | CASSQGGRTSGRAGEQFF
NA | TRBJ1-2 | 14 | NA | TRBV6-5 | TGTGCCAGCAGTGGAGGACCCTCTAACTATGGCTACACCTTC | CASSGGPSNYGYTF
few | TRBJ2-1 | 16 | TRBD2 | TRBV19 | TGTGCCAGTACCCGGACTAGCGGGAGGCCCTACAATGAGCAGTTCTTC | CASTRTSGRPYNEQFF
few | TRBJ2-7 | 15 | TRBD2 | TRBV6-5 | TGTGCCAGCAGTTACGGGGGGGGACTTAACTACGAGCAGTACTTC | CASSYGGGLNYEQYF
NA | TRBJ2-6 | 15 | NA | TRBV7-3 | TGTGCCAGCAGCCCCCTCGGTGATGGGGCCAACGTCCTGACTTTC | CASSPLGDGANVLTF
few | TRBJ2-1 | 11 | NA | TRBV20-1 | TGCAGTGGGAGGCCGGGAAGTGAGCAGTTCTTC | CSGRPGSEQFF
NA | TRBJ2-2 | 19 | NA | TRBV30 | TGTGCCTGGAGTGGGACCCTAGGAGGAATTCCTTCGAACACCGGGGAGCTGTTTTTT | CAWSGTLGGIPSNTGELFF
NA | TRBJ2-7 | 14 | NA | TRBV18 | TGTGCCAGCTCACCCGGAGGAGAGCCGTACGAGCAGTACTTC | CASSPGGEPYEQYF
few | TRBJ2-6 | 15 | NA | TRBV5-4 | TGTGCCAGCAGCTTGACAGGGACCGGGGCCAACGTCCTGACTTTC | CASSLTGTGANVLTF
NA | TRBJ2-2 | 13 | NA | TRBV6-6 | TGTGCCAGCCGGGACTCCTTCACCGGGGAGCTGTTTTTT | CASRDSFTGELFF
few | TRBJ2-1 | 15 | NA | TRBV11-3 | TGTGCCAGCAGCTCGTTGGGCCGCGGGGACAATGAGCAGTTCTTC | CASSSLGRGDNEQFF
few | TRBJ1-5 | 14 | NA | TRBV18 | TGTGCCAGCTCACCAGGTGGGGGGTATCAGCCCCAGCATTTT | CASSPGGGYQPQHF
few | TRBJ2-7 | 14 | NA | TRBV4-3 | TGCGCCAGCAGCCCGCGACGGGACTCCTACGAGCAGTACTTC | CASSPRRDSYEQYF
NA | TRBJ2-1 | 12 | NA | TRBV19 | TGTGCCAGTAGTGCGCTTTTCAATGAGCAGTTCTTC | CASSALFNEQFF
NA | TRBJ2-3 | 15 | TRBD1 | TRBV7-9 | TGTGCCAGCAGCTATCGACAGGGTGGCACAGATACGCAGTATTTT | CASSYRQGGTDTQYF
few | TRBJ1-2 | 11 | NA | TRBV28 | TGTGCCAGCAGGCAGGGCTATGGCTACACCTTC | CASRQGYGYTF
few | TRBJ2-7 | 14 | TRBD2 | TRBV6-1 | TGTGCCAGCAGTGAACGGGGGGGTCGATACGAGCAGTACTTC | CASSERGGRYEQYF
NA | TRBJ1-5 | 13 | NA | TRBV21-1 | TGTGCCAGCAGCAAATTAGAGTTTCAGCCCCAGCATTTT | CASSKLEFQPQHF
few | TRBJ1-1 | 13 | NA | TRBV30 | TGTGCCTGGAGTGTACAGGAAGGGACTGAAGCTTTCTTT | CAWSVQEGTEAFF
NA | TRBJ2-5 | 14 | TRBD1 | TRBV28 | TGTGCCAGCAGACGACAGGGCGGCCCGCAGACCCAGTACTTC | CASRRQGGPQTQYF
few | TRBJ1-5 | 14 | NA | TRBV29-1 | TGCAGCGTCGTGGGGGGGGCTTCCGATCAGCCCCAGCATTTT | CSVVGGASDQPQHF
few | TRBJ2-7 | 14 | NA | TRBV4-3 | TGCGCCAGCAGCCAAGATGTGGTGGGAGGCGAGCAGTACTTC | CASSQDVVGGEQYF
NA | TRBJ2-3 | 14 | TRBD1 | TRBV6-5 | TGTGCCAGCCGACGGGTACAGGGGCCAGATACGCAGTATTTT | CASRRVQGPDTQYF
NA | TRBJ1-1 | 11 | NA | TRBV7-9 | TGTGCCACGGCGCGTCAGGGTGAAGCTTTCTTT | CATARQGEAFF
NA | TRBJ2-7 | 17 | NA | TRBV30 | TGTGCCTGGAGTGGTCCGAACGGGGGAAAACTATCCTACGAGCAGTACTTC | CAWSGPNGGKLSYEQYF
few | TRBJ1-1 | 16 | TRBD1 | TRBV4-1 | TGCGCCAGCAGCCTCTCAACCGGGACAGTTAACACTGAAGCTTTCTTT | CASSLSTGTVNTEAFF
NA | TRBJ1-4 | 15 | TRBD1 | TRBV7-2 | TGTGCCAGCAGTCTCGCTGGGACAGGGAGAGAAAAACTGTTTTTT | CASSLAGTGREKLFF
NA | TRBJ1-5 | 13 | NA | TRBV6-6 | TGTGCCAGCACCCTACAGGAACGTCAGCCCCAGCATTTT | CASTLQERQPQHF
NA | TRBJ2-5 | 13 | TRBD1 | TRBV29-1 | TGCAGCTCCCAATCAGGGGGAAGGGAGACCCAGTACTTC | CSSQSGGRETQYF
NA | TRBJ1-2 | 13 | NA | TRBV27 | TGTGCCAGCAGTCTAGACCGGAACTATGGCTACACCTTC | CASSLDRNYGYTF
few | TRBJ2-2 | 19 | TRBD2 | TRBV15 | TGTGCCACCAGCAGATCCCCGCAACTAGCGGCCCGTAGGACCGGGGAGCTGTTTTTT | CATSRSPQLAARRTGELFF
NA | TRBJ1-5 | 14 | NA | TRBV2 | TGTGCCAGCAGTGTACGGCATACCGGAGAGCCCCAGCATTTT | CASSVRHTGEPQHF
NA | TRBJ1-1 | 13 | NA | TRBV7-2 | TGTGCCAGCAGCTCCGCCTCGACAAGGGAAGCTTTCTTT | CASSSASTREAFF
NA | TRBJ2-1 | 15 | TRBD2 | TRBV28 | TGTGCCAGCAGCTATAGCGGGAAGCGTGACAATGAGCAGTTCTTC | CASSYSGKRDNEQFF
few | TRBJ2-3 | 16 | TRBD2 | TRBV28 | TGTGCCAGCCGGACTAGCGGGAGGATTGGGTCAGATACGCAGTATTTT | CASRTSGRIGSDTQYF
few | TRBJ2-1 | 14 | TRBD2 | TRBV6-5 | TGTGCCAGCAGGCCGGCTAGCGGACACAATGAGCAGTTCTTC | CASRPASGHNEQFF